A single sample gave rise to the 14 T cell receptor beta chains below, sequenced in a study of blood T cell repertoires in COVID-19. Clones were read by immunoSEQ multiplex PCR, and TCRdb kept only the in-frame ones, dropping some. The sample includes some 180,000 clones, 75% to 90% of them seen just once. The sample comprised peripheral blood. The receptors derive from a woman aged 40 to 50 with COVID-19, enrolled during active disease.

The table lists this clone with a count of one. V is TRBV27 and J is TRBJ2-3; D is unclear. Trimming stripped 5 bases from V and 6 bases from J, with 18 bases between. Per germline, CDR1 MNHEY and CDR2 SMNVEV (reference sequence). The CDR3 is made up of 15 amino acids. CDR3 nucleotide sequence: TGTGCCAGCAGTCCCACTGCCCCTAGTAAGGATACGCAGTATTTT. Translated, it gives CASSPTAPSKDTQYF.

V gene TRBV19 combines with J gene TRBJ1-4, with D uncertain. The ends were cut back, 7 bases at V and 7 bases at J, with 10 bases in the middle. There are 12 residues in the CDR3. CDR1 and CDR2 (germline): LNHDA, SQIVND (reference sequence). CDR3 bases: TGTGCCAGTATAGGTAGAGGTGAAAAACTGTTTTTT. Amino acids: CASIGRGEKLFF.

This chain connects TRBV5-1 to TRBJ1-5, with a tentative D call TRBD1 (6 bases). Trimming took off 0 bases at V and 1 base at J, with 11 bases between the two ends. Germline values: CDR1 SGHRS, CDR2 YFSETQ. The CDR3 sequence is 16 residues long. The CDR3 loop reads CASSLGGGASNQPQHF. CDR3 coding DNA: TGCGCCAGCAGCTTGGGAGGGGGAGCGAGCAATCAGCCCCAGCATTTT.

Ten or more counts support this clone. The chain combines TRBV19 with TRBJ2-1; D call uncertain. In germline, CDR1 is LNHDA, CDR2 SQIVND (reference sequence). V gave up 0 bases and J gave up 7 bases, with 7 bases separating them. The CDR3 sequence is 13 residues long. CDR3 nucleotide sequence: TGTGCCAGTAGTATAGATCTCGGGAATGAGCAGTTCTTC. Encoded protein: CASSIDLGNEQFF.

The genes are TRBV7-9 and TRBJ2-3; the match to TRBD2 covers 13 bases. This CDR3 region has 17 residues. The V gene end was trimmed by 1 base and the J gene end by 0 bases; junction bases not matched to a gene: 1. CDR1 is SEHNR and CDR2 is FQNEAQ in the germline V gene (reference sequence). The CDR3, as DNA: TGTGCCAGCAGCTTAGGACTAGCGGGGGGAAGCACAGATACGCAGTATTTT. Protein: CASSLGLAGGSTDTQYF.

This clone came up a few times. The chain recombines TRBV7-8 with TRBJ2-7, with TRBD1 as a possible D gene (6 bases). The CDR3 consists of 15 residues. CDR1 is SGHVS, CDR2 FQNEAQ, per germline. Trimming removed 5 bases from V and 3 bases from J, with 17 bases in between. As DNA, the CDR3 is TGTGCCAGCAGCCCGGGTAGTCGGACAGTCTACGAGCAGTACTTC. Its protein is CASSPGSRTVYEQYF.

This chain links TRBV19 with TRBJ1-4; TRBD1 agrees at 9 bases. This CDR3 is 14 amino acids long. Unmatched junction bases numbered 4, after V lost 6 bases and J lost 5 bases. CDR1 and CDR2 from the germline V gene are LNHDA and SQIVND (reference sequence). The CDR3: CASRPGTGNEKLFF. The CDR3 DNA reads TGTGCCAGTAGGCCCGGGACAGGGAATGAAAAACTGTTTTTT.

The chain employs TRBV11-3 and TRBJ2-3; weak D call: TRBD2 (6 bases). Trimming pared 5 bases from V and 1 base from J, leaving 13 bases between. The CDR3 extends over 15 amino acids. Looked up from germline, CDR1 is SGHNT and CDR2 is YENEEA. The CDR3: CASSNGGLGTDTQYF. Written as DNA, the CDR3 is TGTGCCAGCAGCAACGGGGGTCTAGGCACAGATACGCAGTATTTT.

This rearrangement joins TRBV9 to TRBJ2-3, with D possibly being TRBD1 (5 bases). Germline CDR1 is SGDLS and CDR2 is YYNGEE. The CDR3 runs to 13 residues. V was cut by 4 bases and J by 3 bases, with 9 bases left in between. The CDR3 DNA reads TGTGCCAGCAGCCTGCAGGGTACAGATACGCAGTATTTT. It encodes CASSLQGTDTQYF.

The chain employs TRBV3-1 (or the pseudogene TRBV3-2) and TRBJ2-7; possibly TRBD1 for D (5 bases). V lost 3 bases and J 0 bases, leaving 12 bases between the germline ends. The CDR3 totals 15 residues. CDR1 and CDR2 from the germline V gene are LGHDT and YNNKEL (reference sequence). The CDR3 loop reads CASSHRPDTSYEQYF. The CDR3 nucleotides are TGTGCCAGCAGCCACCGACCGGACACCTCCTACGAGCAGTACTTC.

Only a few counts were recorded for this clone. V gene TRBV5-1 combines with J gene TRBJ2-1; tentatively, D is TRBD1 (5 bases). The CDR3 extends over 15 amino acids. V dropped 4 bases and J dropped 4 bases, with 15 bases sitting between them. CDR1 and CDR2 from the germline V gene are SGHRS and YFSETQ. CDR3 sequence: CASSGTGAQYNEQFF. The CDR3 coding sequence is TGCGCCAGCAGCGGTACAGGAGCCCAGTACAATGAGCAGTTCTTC.

Only one count was recorded for this clone. The chain joins TRBV19 to TRBJ2-7, with TRBD1 as a possible D gene (6 bases). Trimming left V 7 bases short and J 4 bases short, with 8 bases between. Germline CDR1 is LNHDA and CDR2 is SQIVND (reference sequence). CDR3 length: 11 residues. CDR3 in DNA: TGTGCCAGTAATGACAGGTACGAGCAGTACTTC. Amino acid sequence: CASNDRYEQYF.

The chain couples TRBV27 to TRBJ2-7; 8 bases agree with TRBD1. The CDR3 spans 14 residues. In germline, CDR1 is MNHEY, CDR2 SMNVEV (reference sequence). The V gene end was trimmed by 8 bases and the J gene end by 6 bases; junction bases not matched to a gene: 12. CDR3 nucleotide sequence: TGTGCCAGCCATGGGACGGCAGGGGGCTTCGAGCAGTACTTC. Translating gives CASHGTAGGFEQYF.

The chain carries TRBV6-1 and TRBJ1-1; D is ambiguous. This CDR3 has 14 amino acids. Trimming removed 1 base from V and 1 base from J, with 7 bases in between. CDR1 and CDR2 from the germline V gene are MNHNS and SASEGT. This chain's CDR3 is CASSEVPGNTEAFF. The CDR3 nucleotides are TGTGCCAGCAGTGAAGTTCCGGGGAACACTGAAGCTTTCTTT.